This paragraph covers one TCR beta chain sequence. No antigen is known for it. MiXCR, run by TCRdb on the 5' RACE reads, gives a single entry per CDR3 protein. The sample carries around 160,000 distinct CDR3 sequences, around a tenth recorded once. The sample is drawn from a study of T-cell memory formation after mild COVID-19. Study summary: Clusters were largely donor specific. Findings and caveats of the study: The main location of contracting CD4+ clones was CM and EM, and that of contracting CD8+ clones was EMRA. Clonal second-wave expansions that peaked on day 37 had unconfirmed SARS-CoV-2 specificity. Cross-reactive memory apparently joined, as some responding clones appeared in pre-infection memory.

J was trimmed by 7 bases and V by 5 bases; bases with no gene match: 6. Per germline, CDR1 SGHTA and CDR2 FQGTGA. The CDR3 is 13 residues long. Sequencing used PBMCs or a T cell subset sorted from them (not recorded which). The rearrangement links TRBV7-3 to TRBJ2-5; the match to TRBD1 covers 8 bases. This TCR derives from a man aged 18 to 30 who had mild COVID-19 (a few samples of this study predate the infection). Cell type and time point are not known. The CDR3 sequence is CASSPTGDGTQYF. In DNA form, the CDR3 reads TGTGCCAGCAGCCCGACAGGGGACGGGACCCAGTACTTC.